Sequencing of this T cell receptor (beta chain) was carried out in a study of CD8 T cells in ankylosing spondylitis. Study findings and constraints: In ankylosing spondylitis patients, matched synovial fluid reportedly showed significant enrichment of disease-linked clones.

This clonotype is medium-sized within its sample. As yet, its antigen is unknown. Construction of TCR beta libraries was performed using quantitative 5'-RACE with molecular barcodes. TCRdb reanalysed the 5' RACE reads using MiXCR and keeps one entry per CDR3 protein. Here the sample spans more than 6,500 distinct CDR3 sequences, more than 8% being singletons. This TCR was recovered from a male donor with ankylosing spondylitis or in good health (not recorded which). The sample consisted of blood, either unsorted or a sorted T cell fraction (not recorded which).

The CDR3 DNA reads TGTGCCAGCAGCGTAGACAACAATGAGCAGTTCTTC. As protein: CASSVDNNEQFF. This chain connects TRBV9 to TRBJ2-1; no clear D. Trimming stripped 0 bases from V and 5 bases from J, with 3 bases between. This CDR3 is built from 12 residues. Germline V gene lookup returns CDR1 SGDLS and CDR2 YYNGEE. Full variable domain (remainder filled in from reference TRBV9 and TRBJ2-1): DSGVTQTPKHLITATGQRVTLRCSPRSGDLSVYWYQQSLDQGLQFLIQYYNGEERAKGNILERFSAQQFPDLHSELNLSSLELGDSALYFCASSVDNNEQFFGPGTRLTVL.